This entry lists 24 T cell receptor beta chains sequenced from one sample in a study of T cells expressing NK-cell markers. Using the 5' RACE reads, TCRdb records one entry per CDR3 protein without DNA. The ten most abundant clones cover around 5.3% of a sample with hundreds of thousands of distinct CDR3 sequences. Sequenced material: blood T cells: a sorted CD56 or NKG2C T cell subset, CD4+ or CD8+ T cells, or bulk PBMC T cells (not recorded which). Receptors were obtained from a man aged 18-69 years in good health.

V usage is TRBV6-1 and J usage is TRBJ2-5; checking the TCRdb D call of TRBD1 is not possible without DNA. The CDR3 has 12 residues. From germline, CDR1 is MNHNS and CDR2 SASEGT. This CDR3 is CASKTGWQTQYF.

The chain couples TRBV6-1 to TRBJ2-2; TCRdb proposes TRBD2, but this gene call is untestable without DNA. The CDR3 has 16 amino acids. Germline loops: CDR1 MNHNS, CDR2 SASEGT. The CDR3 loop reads CASSPRAGGPGGELFF.

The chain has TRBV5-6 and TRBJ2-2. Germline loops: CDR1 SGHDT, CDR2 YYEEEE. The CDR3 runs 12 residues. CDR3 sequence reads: CASSYLPGELFF.

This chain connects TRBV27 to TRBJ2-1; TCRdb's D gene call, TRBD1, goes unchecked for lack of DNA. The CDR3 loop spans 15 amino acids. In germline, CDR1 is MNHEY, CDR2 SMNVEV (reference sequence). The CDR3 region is CASSYTGQGANEQFF.

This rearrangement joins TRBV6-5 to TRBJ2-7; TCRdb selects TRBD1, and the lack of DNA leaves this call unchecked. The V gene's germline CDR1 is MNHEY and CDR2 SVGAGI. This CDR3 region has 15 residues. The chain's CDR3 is CASSYSEAGRDEQYF.

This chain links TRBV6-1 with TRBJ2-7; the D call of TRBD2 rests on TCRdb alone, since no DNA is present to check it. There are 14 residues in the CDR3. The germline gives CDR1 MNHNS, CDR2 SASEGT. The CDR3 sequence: CASSPSGLGREQYF.

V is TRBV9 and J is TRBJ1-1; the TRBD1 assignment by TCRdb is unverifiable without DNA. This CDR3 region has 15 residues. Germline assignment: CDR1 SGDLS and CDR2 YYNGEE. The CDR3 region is CASSVVSRGYTEAFF.

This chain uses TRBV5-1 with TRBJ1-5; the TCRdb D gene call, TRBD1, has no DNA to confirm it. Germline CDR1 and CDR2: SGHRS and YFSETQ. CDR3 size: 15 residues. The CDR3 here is CASSLDDREYQPQHF. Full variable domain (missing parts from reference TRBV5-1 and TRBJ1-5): KAGVTQTPRYLIKTRGQQVTLSCSPISGHRSVSWYQQTPGQGLQFLFEYFSETQRNKGNFPGRFSGRQFSNSRSEMNVSTLELGDSALYLCASSLDDREYQPQHFGDGTRLSIL.

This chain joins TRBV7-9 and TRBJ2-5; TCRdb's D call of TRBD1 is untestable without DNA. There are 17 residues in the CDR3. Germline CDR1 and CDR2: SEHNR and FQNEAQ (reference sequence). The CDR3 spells CASSLAVGDRGTRTQYF.

CDR3 sequence: CAISREDRYEQYF. The chain recombines TRBV10-3 with TRBJ2-7; TCRdb reports TRBD2, a call that lacks DNA to check it against. CDR1 is ENHRY, CDR2 SYGVKD, per germline. This CDR3 has 13 amino acids.

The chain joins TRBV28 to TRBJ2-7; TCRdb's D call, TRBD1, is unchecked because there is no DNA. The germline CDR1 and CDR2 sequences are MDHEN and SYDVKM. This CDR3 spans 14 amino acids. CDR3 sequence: CASSAGGVENEQYF.

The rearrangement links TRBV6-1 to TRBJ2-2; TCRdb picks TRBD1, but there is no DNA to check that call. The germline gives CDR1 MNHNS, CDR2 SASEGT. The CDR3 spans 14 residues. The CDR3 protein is CASSTNRGTGELFF.

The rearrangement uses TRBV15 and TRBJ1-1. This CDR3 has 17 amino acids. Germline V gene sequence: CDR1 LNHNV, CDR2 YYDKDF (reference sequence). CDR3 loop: CATSRDIPWTPNTEAFF.

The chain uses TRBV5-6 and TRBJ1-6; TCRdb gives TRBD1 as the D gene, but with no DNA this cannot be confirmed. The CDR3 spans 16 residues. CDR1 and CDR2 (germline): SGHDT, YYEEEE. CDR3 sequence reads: CASSLDNRAGNSPLHF.

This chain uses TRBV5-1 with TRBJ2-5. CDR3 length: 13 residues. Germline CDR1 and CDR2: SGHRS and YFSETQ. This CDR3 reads CASSFADQETQYF.

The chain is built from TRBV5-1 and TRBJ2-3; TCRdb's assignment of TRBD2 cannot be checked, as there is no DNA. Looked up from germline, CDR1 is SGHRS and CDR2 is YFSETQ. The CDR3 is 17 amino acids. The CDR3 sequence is CASSLVASGFFTDTQYF.

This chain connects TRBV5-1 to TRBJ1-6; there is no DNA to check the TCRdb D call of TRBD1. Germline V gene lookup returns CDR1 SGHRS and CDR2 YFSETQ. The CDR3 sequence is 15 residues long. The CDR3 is CASSEGQPGNSPLHF.

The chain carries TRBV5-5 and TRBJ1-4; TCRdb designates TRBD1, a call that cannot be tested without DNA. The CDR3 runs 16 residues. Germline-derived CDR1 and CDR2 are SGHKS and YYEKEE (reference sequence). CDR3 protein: CASSIRQGGSNEKLFF.

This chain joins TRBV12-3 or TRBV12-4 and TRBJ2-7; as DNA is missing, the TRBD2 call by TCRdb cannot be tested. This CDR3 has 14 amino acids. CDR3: CASSRTEGYYEQYF.

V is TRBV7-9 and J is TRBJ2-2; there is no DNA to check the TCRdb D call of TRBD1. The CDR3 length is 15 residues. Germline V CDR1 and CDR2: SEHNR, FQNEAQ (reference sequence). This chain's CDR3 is CASRRSGAGTGELFF. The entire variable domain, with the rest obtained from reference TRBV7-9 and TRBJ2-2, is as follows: DTGVSQNPRHKITKRGQNVTFRCDPISEHNRLYWYRQTLGQGPEFLTYFQNEAQLEKSRLLSDRFSAERPKGSFSTLEIQRTEQGDSAMYLCASRRSGAGTGELFFGEGSRLTVL.

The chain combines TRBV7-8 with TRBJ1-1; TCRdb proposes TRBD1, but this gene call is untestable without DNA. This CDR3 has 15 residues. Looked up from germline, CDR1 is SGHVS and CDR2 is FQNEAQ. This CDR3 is CASSLLAQGKTEAFF.

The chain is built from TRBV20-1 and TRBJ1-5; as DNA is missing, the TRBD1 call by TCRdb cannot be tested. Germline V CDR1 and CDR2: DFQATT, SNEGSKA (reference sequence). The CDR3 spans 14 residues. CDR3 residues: CSAVGQGSNQPQHF.

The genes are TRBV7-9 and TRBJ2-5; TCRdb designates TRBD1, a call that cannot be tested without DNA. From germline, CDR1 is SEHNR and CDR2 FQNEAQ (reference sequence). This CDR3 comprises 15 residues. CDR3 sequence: CASSLGGNRVETQYF. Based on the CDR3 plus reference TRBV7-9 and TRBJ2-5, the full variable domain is DTGVSQNPRHKITKRGQNVTFRCDPISEHNRLYWYRQTLGQGPEFLTYFQNEAQLEKSRLLSDRFSAERPKGSFSTLEIQRTEQGDSAMYLCASSLGGNRVETQYFGPGTRLLVL.

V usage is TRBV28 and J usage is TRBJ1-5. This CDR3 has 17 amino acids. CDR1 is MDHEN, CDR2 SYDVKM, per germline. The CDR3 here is CASTVGRDGRSNQPQHF.